These 2 T cell receptor beta chains were all obtained from the same sample, sequenced in a study of blood T cell repertoires in COVID-19. Profiling relied on immunoSEQ multiplex PCR, and the TCRdb table lists in-frame clones only, not all of them. Found here are 150,000 to 180,000 clones, about 88% of them singletons; the top ten hold about 7.3%. Sequenced sample: PBMCs or T cells enriched from blood (not recorded which). These receptors came from a man over 45 who had recovered from COVID-19.

Worth noting for this clone: Other nucleotide sequences from this sample produce the same CDR3. This rearrangement joins TRBV7-9 to TRBJ1-1; no firm D call. CDR1 and CDR2 (germline): SEHNR, FQNEAQ (reference sequence). Trimming removed 0 bases from V and 1 base from J, with 3 bases in between. The CDR3 loop spans 13 amino acids. The CDR3 loop reads CASSLARNTEAFF. The CDR3 DNA reads as TGTGCCAGCAGCTTAGCGAGGAACACTGAAGCTTTCTTT.

This chain joins TRBV15 and TRBJ1-4, with a weak D call TRBD1 (5 bases). The germline V and J ends were trimmed by 1 base and 7 bases, with 13 bases remaining between them. This CDR3 has 15 amino acids. In germline, CDR1 is LNHNV, CDR2 YYDKDF (reference sequence). CDR3 loop: CATSRGAREGEKLFF. In DNA, the CDR3 is TGTGCCACCAGCAGAGGTGCCAGGGAGGGTGAAAAACTGTTTTTT.